These 13 T cell receptor beta chains originate from one sample sequenced in a study of T cell responses to AZD1222 COVID-19 vaccine. TCRdb's table, derived via immunoSEQ multiplex PCR, lists solely in-frame clones and lacks some. The sample has 130,000 or so clones; approximately 84% are singletons. The specimen comprised peripheral blood, sampled on day 0 of AZD1222 vaccination. These receptors were collected from an adult in good health.

The chain employs TRBV6-5 and TRBJ2-7, with a tentative D call TRBD2 (5 bases). Looked up from germline, CDR1 is MNHEY and CDR2 is SVGAGI. The CDR3 spans 13 residues. The V end was cut by 6 bases, the J end by 6 bases, with 15 bases between. CDR3 residues: CASSRILASEQYF. The CDR3 region has the DNA TGTGCCAGCAGCCGGATTCTAGCAAGCGAGCAGTACTTC.

This chain's CDR3 is CASSPRQGKYGYTF. CDR3 in DNA: TGTGCCAGCAGCCCCCGACAGGGGAAGTATGGCTACACCTTC. The rearrangement links TRBV7-9 to TRBJ1-2; TRBD1 matches at 8 bases. CDR1 is SEHNR and CDR2 is FQNEAQ in the germline V gene (reference sequence). Trimming cost V 5 bases and J 5 bases; bases outside gene matches: 7. This CDR3 comprises 14 residues.

The chain links TRBV12-3 or TRBV12-4 to TRBJ2-2; perhaps TRBD2 as D (5 bases). This CDR3 is 11 amino acids long. V gave up 8 bases and J gave up 8 bases, with 9 bases separating them. In DNA, the CDR3 is TGTGCCAGCGGAGGTGGAGGGGAGCTGTTTTTT. It yields the protein CASGGGGELFF.

V and J are TRBV2 and TRBJ1-5; D possibly corresponds to TRBD1 (6 bases). V lost 7 bases to trimming and J lost 7 bases, with 20 bases between them. CDR3 length: 15 amino acids. Per germline, CDR1 SNHLY and CDR2 FYNNEI. The CDR3 reads CASTKGDWVGQPQHF. The CDR3 DNA reads TGTGCCAGCACCAAGGGGGATTGGGTCGGACAGCCCCAGCATTTT. The whole variable domain, filled in from reference TRBV2 and TRBJ1-5, reads EPEVTQTPSHQVTQMGQEVILRCVPISNHLYFYWYRQILGQKVEFLVSFYNNEISEKSEIFDDQFSVERPDGSNFTLKIRSTKLEDSAMYFCASTKGDWVGQPQHFGDGTRLSIL.

This chain uses TRBV2 with TRBJ1-6, with 7 bases fitting TRBD1. This CDR3 is 15 amino acids long. Looked up from germline, CDR1 is SNHLY and CDR2 is FYNNEI. Unmatched junction bases numbered 14, after V lost 4 bases and J lost 14 bases. CDR3 bases: TGTGCCAGCAGTGCCAACGAAGGGGGCGTTACGGCCCTCCACTTT. It yields the protein CASSANEGGVTALHF.

The chain joins TRBV29-1 to TRBJ2-3; no reliable D call. The CDR3 length is 13 residues. The ends were cut back, 2 bases at V and 3 bases at J, with 9 bases in the middle. Germline CDR1 and CDR2: SQVTM and ANQGSEA. CDR3 protein: CSVEIRQTDTQYF. CDR3 nucleotide sequence: TGCAGCGTTGAAATCCGTCAGACAGATACGCAGTATTTT.

Here the CDR3 reads CASSLAVGSSGGARDTQYF. The CDR3 region has the DNA TGCGCCAGCAGCTTGGCCGTTGGTAGTAGCGGGGGGGCCCGAGATACGCAGTATTTT. The chain carries TRBV5-1 and TRBJ2-3; 11 bases agree with TRBD2. Germline CDR1 is SGHRS and CDR2 is YFSETQ. The V gene end was trimmed by 0 bases and the J gene end by 5 bases; junction bases not matched to a gene: 14. The CDR3 totals 19 residues.

The V gene is TRBV6-4, the J gene TRBJ2-4; 15 nucleotides match TRBD2. V lost 10 bases to trimming and J lost 0 bases; unmatched junction nucleotides: 7. CDR1 is MRHNA and CDR2 is SNTAGT in the germline V gene. The CDR3 loop spans 17 amino acids. CDR3 nucleotides: TGTGCCACCTCGGGACTAGCGGGGGGTCTAGCCAAAAACATTCAGTACTTC. It translates to CATSGLAGGLAKNIQYF.

This clone appeared many times. The genes are TRBV6-5 and TRBJ1-1, with 8 bases fitting TRBD1. Germline V gives CDR1 MNHEY, CDR2 SVGAGI. V was pared by 6 bases and J by 1 base, with 7 bases of the junction left unmatched. There are 15 residues in the CDR3. This CDR3 reads CASRDRQGRNTEAFF. In DNA, the CDR3 is TGTGCCAGCAGGGACAGACAGGGGAGGAACACTGAAGCTTTCTTT.

The chain is built from TRBV2 and TRBJ1-1; D uncertain. Germline CDR1 and CDR2: SNHLY and FYNNEI. Trimming stripped 0 bases from V and 4 bases from J, with 18 bases between. CDR3 length: 17 residues. The DNA of the CDR3 is TGTGCCAGCAGTGAAGCCGCAGTGGTCAGACTTAGCACTGAAGCTTTCTTT. Its translation is CASSEAAVVRLSTEAFF.

The rearrangement links TRBV2 to TRBJ1-1; D is unclear. CDR1 and CDR2 from the germline V gene are SNHLY and FYNNEI. Trimming left V 0 bases short and J 1 base short, with 9 bases between. The CDR3 consists of 15 residues. The CDR3 DNA reads TGTGCCAGCAGTGAAGCGACCGTGGGGAACACTGAAGCTTTCTTT. The encoded protein is CASSEATVGNTEAFF.

The chain combines TRBV11-2 with TRBJ2-5, with 7 bases lining up with TRBD1. CDR1 SGHAT and CDR2 FQNNGV come from the germline V gene. The CDR3 has 16 amino acids. V dropped 3 bases and J dropped 5; count of bases not matched to a gene: 12. The CDR3 protein is CASSFSPRGGTETQYF. The DNA for the CDR3 is TGTGCCAGCAGCTTTAGCCCCCGAGGGGGCACGGAGACCCAGTACTTC.

The V gene is TRBV7-9, the J gene TRBJ1-2; the D gene is possibly TRBD1 (5 bases). V lost 5 bases and J 4 bases, leaving 8 bases between the germline ends. CDR3 length equals 12 residues. Germline CDR1 reads SEHNR; CDR2 reads FQNEAQ (reference sequence). CDR3 loop: CASSPGIYGYTF. The CDR3 DNA reads TGTGCCAGCAGCCCAGGGATCTATGGCTACACCTTC.